The sequence of this TCR beta chain was determined in a study of post-analysis software for immune sequencing data. In the study overall: Relapsing-remitting, secondary progressive and progressive-relapsing courses of multiple sclerosis were included.

This clonotype was seen a single time. Its antigen is not identified. Prepared TCR beta cDNA libraries contained unique molecular identifiers. TCRdb re-called the PCR reads through MiXCR, storing one row per CDR3 protein. The sample has about 820,000 distinct CDR3 sequences, approximately 57% seen once. General observations from the study: There was significantly lower normalized Chao1 diversity in multiple sclerosis patients than in controls. Four or five TRBV segments were more frequent in patients than controls; TRBV5-6, TRBV5-1 and TRBV20-1 belonged to this group. Clustering by F measure revealed strong co-clustering among samples prepared together in one batch.

V lost 0 bases and J lost 0; bases outside the gene matches: 3. This CDR3 region has 16 residues. CDR1 is SGHNT and CDR2 is YYREEE in the germline V gene (reference sequence). V is TRBV5-4 and J is TRBJ2-4; 7 positions agree with TRBD2. The sequence derives from a girl aged 5 to 17 with multiple sclerosis. The sample taken for sequencing was blood. CDR3 DNA: TGTGCCAGCAGCTTGGGAATAGCGGGAGCCAAAAACATTCAGTACTTC. This encodes CASSLGIAGAKNIQYF.